The text below deals with one T cell receptor (beta chain). No antigen is known for it. Prepared libraries of TCR beta cDNA carried unique molecular identifiers. Between roughly 1 and 10 million T cells gave rise to some 450,000 cDNA molecules. TCRdb used MiXCR to reprocess the PCR reads, holding one entry per CDR3 protein. This sample yields fewer than 900,000 distinct CDR3 sequences, of which about 43% are seen a single time; roughly 4.4% belongs to the top ten. This CDR3 comprises 15 residues. The ends were cut back, 1 base at V and 0 bases at J, with 9 bases in the middle. Germline V gene data show CDR1 as SGHTA and CDR2 as FQGNSA. These data come from a study of post-analysis software for immune sequencing data. For the study at large: Relapsing-remitting, secondary progressive and progressive-relapsing multiple sclerosis were all included among the disease courses.

Overall study findings and caveats: Relative to controls, patients had five TRBV segments at higher frequency, with TRBV5-6, TRBV5-1 and TRBV20-1 among these. Controls' normalized Chao1 diversity significantly exceeded that of multiple sclerosis patients. Co-batched samples clustered tightly together by F measure.

This chain uses TRBV7-2 with TRBJ1-2; D unclear. The source material was blood. The origin of this receptor is a girl aged 5-17 years with multiple sclerosis. The CDR3 here is CASSLGPGANYGYTF. CDR3 nucleotides: TGTGCCAGCAGCTTAGGTCCGGGAGCTAACTATGGCTACACCTTC.